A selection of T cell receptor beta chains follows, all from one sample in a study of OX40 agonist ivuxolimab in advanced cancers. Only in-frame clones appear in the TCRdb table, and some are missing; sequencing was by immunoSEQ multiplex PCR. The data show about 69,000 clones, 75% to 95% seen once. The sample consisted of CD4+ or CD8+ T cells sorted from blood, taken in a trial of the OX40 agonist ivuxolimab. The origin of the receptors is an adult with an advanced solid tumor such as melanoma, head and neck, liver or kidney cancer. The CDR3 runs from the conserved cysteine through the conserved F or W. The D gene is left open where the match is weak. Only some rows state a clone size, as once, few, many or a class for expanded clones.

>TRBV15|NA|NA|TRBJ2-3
TGTGCCACCAGAGTTGATGGCACAGATACGCAGTATTTT
CATRVDGTDTQYF
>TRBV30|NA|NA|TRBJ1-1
TGTGCCTGGAACCCCATGGGGAACACTGAAGCTTTCTTT
CAWNPMGNTEAFF
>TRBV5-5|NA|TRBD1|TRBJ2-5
TGTGCCAGCAGCTTTGAGGACAGGTATCGAGAGACCCAGTACTTC
CASSFEDRYRETQYF
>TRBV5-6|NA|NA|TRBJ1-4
TGTGCCAGCAGCTCAACGGACAGTACGGAACCATATGAAGAACTGTTTTTT
CASSSTDSTEPYEELFF
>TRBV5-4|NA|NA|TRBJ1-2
TGTGCCAGCTCCCCCCCGTACGGCGATCATTATGGCTACACCTTC
CASSPPYGDHYGYTF
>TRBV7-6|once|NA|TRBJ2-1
TGTGCCAGCAGCTTAGCGGGGGCAGGGTGGGATGAGCAGTTCTTC
CASSLAGAGWDEQFF
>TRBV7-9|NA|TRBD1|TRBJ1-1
TGTGCCAGCAGCCAAAATACAGGGGGCACTGAAGCTTTCTTT
CASSQNTGGTEAFF
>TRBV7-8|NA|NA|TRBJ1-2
TGTGCCAGCAGGGCGCGGGGGGCAGAAGGCTACACCTTC
CASRARGAEGYTF
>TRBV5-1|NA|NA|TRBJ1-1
TGCGCCAGCAGCTTGGAATTTATGAACACTGAAGCTTTCTTT
CASSLEFMNTEAFF
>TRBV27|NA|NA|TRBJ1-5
TGTGCCAGCAGTTCTTTAGACAATAGCAATCAGCCCCAGCATTTT
CASSSLDNSNQPQHF
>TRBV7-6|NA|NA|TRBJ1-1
TGTGCCAGCAGCCCATTTGAAGGGGCGAACACTGAAGCTTTCTTT
CASSPFEGANTEAFF
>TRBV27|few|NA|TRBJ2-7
TGTGCCAGCAGTTTATCGGGCGGCCCTTCCTACGAGCAGTACTTC
CASSLSGGPSYEQYF
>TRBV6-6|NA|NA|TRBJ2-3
TGTGCCAGCAGTTACTCGGTGCAAGGGGCTTCAGATACGCAGTATTTT
CASSYSVQGASDTQYF
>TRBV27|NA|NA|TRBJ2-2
TGTGCCAGCAGTTTCAGCCACGGGGAGCTGTTTTTT
CASSFSHGELFF
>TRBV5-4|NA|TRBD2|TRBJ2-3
TGTGCCAGCAGCCAAGTACTAGCGGGAGTGGCAGATACGCAGTATTTT
CASSQVLAGVADTQYF
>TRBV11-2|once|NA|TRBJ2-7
TGTGCCAGCAGCCAACGACAGCCCCTACAGTACTTC
CASSQRQPLQYF
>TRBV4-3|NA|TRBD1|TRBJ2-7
TGCGCCAGCAGCCAGACAGGGGGTAGCGAGCAGTACTTC
CASSQTGGSEQYF
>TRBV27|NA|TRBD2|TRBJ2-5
TGTGCCAGCAGTTCTTTAGGACTAGCGGGAGTAGAGACCCAGTACTTC
CASSSLGLAGVETQYF
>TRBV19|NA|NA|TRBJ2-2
TGTGCCAGTAGTATCGGTCAGGGGTTCGAGACCGGGGAGCTGTTTTTT
CASSIGQGFETGELFF
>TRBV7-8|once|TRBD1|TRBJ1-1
TGTGCCAGCAGCTCGTTGACAGGGGGCTGGACTGAAGCTTTCTTT
CASSSLTGGWTEAFF
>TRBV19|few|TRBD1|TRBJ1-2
TGTGCCAGTAAGACAGGGCCTTATGGCTACACCTTC
CASKTGPYGYTF
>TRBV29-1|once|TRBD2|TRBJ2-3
TGCAGCGGTCTAGCGGGGGACACAGATACGCAGTATTTT
CSGLAGDTDTQYF
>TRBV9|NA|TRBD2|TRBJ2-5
TGTGCCAGCAGCGCCTCCGGGACTACCCGCCCCATCCAAGAGACCCAGTACTTC
CASSASGTTRPIQETQYF
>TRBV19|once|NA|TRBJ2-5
TGTGCCAGTAGTATAACGGGAGAGTCTTACGGGGAGACCCAGTACTTC
CASSITGESYGETQYF
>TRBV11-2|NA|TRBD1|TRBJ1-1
TGTGCCAGCAGCTTGTGGGGGACAGCTGAAGCTTTCTTT
CASSLWGTAEAFF
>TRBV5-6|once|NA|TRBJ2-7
TGTGCCAGCAGCTTGGGGCAGGGAGTCTACGAGCAGTACTTC
CASSLGQGVYEQYF
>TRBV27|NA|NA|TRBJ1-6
TGTGCCAGCAAAGGTTCGAGGGCAGTAAATTCACCCCTCCACTTT
CASKGSRAVNSPLHF
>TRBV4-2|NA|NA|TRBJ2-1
TGTGCCAGCAGCTTGGTACCGGGCTCCTACAATGAGCAGTTCTTC
CASSLVPGSYNEQFF